In this sample, the clone carrying this T cell receptor (beta chain) turned up once. Its target is unknown. TCR beta cDNA libraries included unique molecular identifiers. T cells, roughly 0.85 to 10 million of them, yielded 500,000 to 600,000 cDNA molecules. Using its own MiXCR run on the PCR reads, TCRdb lists one record per CDR3 protein. The table records about 820,000 distinct CDR3 sequences, roughly half of them present only once. This entry belongs to a study of post-analysis software for immune sequencing data. The overall study: The courses of disease that were included comprised relapsing-remitting, secondary progressive and progressive-relapsing multiple sclerosis.

The CDR3 loop spans 13 amino acids. Germline V gives CDR1 MNHNY, CDR2 SVGAGI (reference sequence). The V gene lost 10 bases and the J gene lost 2 bases, with 14 bases spanning the gap. General observations from the study: TRBV segments more frequent in patients than in controls numbered about 5 and included TRBV5-6, TRBV5-1 and TRBV20-1.

The receptor was derived from a girl under 18 with multiple sclerosis. Material for sequencing was blood. The chain has TRBV6-6 and TRBJ1-2; D remains unclear. The CDR3 sequence is CATGAGGNYGYTF. CDR3 sequence (DNA): TGTGCCACCGGAGCAGGAGGGAACTATGGCTACACCTTC.